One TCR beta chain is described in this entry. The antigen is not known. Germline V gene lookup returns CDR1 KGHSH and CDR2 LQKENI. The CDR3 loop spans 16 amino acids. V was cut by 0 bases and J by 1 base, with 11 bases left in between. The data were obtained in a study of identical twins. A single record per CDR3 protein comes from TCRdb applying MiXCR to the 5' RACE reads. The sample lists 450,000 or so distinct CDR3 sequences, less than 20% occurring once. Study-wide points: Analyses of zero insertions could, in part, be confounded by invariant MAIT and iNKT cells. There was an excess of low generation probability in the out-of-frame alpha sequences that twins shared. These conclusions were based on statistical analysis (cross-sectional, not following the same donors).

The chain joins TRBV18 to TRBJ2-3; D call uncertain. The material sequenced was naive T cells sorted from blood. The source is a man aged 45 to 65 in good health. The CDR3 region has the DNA TGTGCCAGCTCACCACCAAACAGAGACCGCACAGATACGCAGTATTTT. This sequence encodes CASSPPNRDRTDTQYF. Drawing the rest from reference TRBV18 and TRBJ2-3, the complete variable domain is NAGVMQNPRHLVRRRGQEARLRCSPMKGHSHVYWYRQLPEEGLKFMVYLQKENIIDESGMPKERFSAEFPKEGPSILRIQQVVRGDSAAYFCASSPPNRDRTDTQYFGPGTRLTVL.